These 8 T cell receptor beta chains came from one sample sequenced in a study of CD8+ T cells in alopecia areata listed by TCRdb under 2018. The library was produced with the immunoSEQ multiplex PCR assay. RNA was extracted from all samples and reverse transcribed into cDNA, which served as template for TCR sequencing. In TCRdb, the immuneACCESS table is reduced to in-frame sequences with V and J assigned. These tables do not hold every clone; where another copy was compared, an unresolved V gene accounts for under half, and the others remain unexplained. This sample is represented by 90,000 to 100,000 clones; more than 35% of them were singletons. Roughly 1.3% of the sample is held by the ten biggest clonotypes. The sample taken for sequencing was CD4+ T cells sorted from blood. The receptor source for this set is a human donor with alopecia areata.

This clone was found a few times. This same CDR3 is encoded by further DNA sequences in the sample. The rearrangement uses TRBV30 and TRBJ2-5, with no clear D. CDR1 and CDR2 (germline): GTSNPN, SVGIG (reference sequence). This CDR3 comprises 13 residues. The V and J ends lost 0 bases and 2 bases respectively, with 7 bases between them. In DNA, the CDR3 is TGTGCCTGGAGTGTGTCCGGGCAAGAGACCCAGTACTTC. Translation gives CAWSVSGQETQYF. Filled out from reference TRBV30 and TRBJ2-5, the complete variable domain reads SQTIHQWPATLVQPVGSPLSLECTVEGTSNPNLYWYRQAAGRGLQLLFYSVGIGQISSEVPQNLSASRPQDRQFILSSKKLLLSDSGFYLCAWSVSGQETQYFGPGTRLLVL.

CDR3 sequence: CASSLRTGSGNTIYF. The CDR3 DNA follows: TGTGCCAGCAGTCTTAGGACAGGCTCTGGAAACACCATATATTTT. This chain joins TRBV27 and TRBJ1-3, with TRBD1 identical over 7 bases. The length of the CDR3 is 15 residues. From germline, CDR1 is MNHEY and CDR2 SMNVEV (reference sequence). V shed 5 bases, J shed 0 bases, and the junction held 4 bases outside the gene matches.

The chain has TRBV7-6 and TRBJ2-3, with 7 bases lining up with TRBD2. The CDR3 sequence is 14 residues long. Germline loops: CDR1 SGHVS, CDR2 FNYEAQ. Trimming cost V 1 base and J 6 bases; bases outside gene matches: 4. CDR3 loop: CASSLGLATDTQYF. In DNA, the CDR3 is TGTGCCAGCAGCTTAGGACTAGCAACCGATACGCAGTATTTT.

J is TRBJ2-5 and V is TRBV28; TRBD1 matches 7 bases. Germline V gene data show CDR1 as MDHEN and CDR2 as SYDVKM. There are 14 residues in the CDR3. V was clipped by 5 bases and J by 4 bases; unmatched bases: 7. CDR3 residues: CASSVRQGRETQYF. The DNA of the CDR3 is TGTGCCAGCAGTGTCAGACAGGGCAGAGAGACCCAGTACTTC.

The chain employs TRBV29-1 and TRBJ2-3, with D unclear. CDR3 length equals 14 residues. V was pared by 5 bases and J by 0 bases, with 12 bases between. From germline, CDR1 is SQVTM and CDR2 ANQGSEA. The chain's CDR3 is CSVSMTDSTDTQYF. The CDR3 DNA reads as TGCAGCGTTTCGATGACGGATAGCACAGATACGCAGTATTTT.

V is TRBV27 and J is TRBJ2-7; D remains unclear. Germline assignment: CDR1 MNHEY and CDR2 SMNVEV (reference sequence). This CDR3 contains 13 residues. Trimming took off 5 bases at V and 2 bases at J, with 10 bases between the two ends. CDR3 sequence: CASSALAPYEQYF. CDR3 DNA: TGTGCCAGCAGTGCACTCGCACCCTACGAGCAGTACTTC.

The CDR3 DNA is TGCAGCGCTTACAGGGGCGATACCAATGAGCAGTTCTTC. Amino acids: CSAYRGDTNEQFF. This chain uses TRBV29-1 with TRBJ2-1; 7 bases match TRBD1. Germline lookup yields CDR1 SQVTM and CDR2 ANQGSEA. J was trimmed by 6 bases and V by 7 bases; bases with no gene match: 9. The CDR3 has 13 residues.

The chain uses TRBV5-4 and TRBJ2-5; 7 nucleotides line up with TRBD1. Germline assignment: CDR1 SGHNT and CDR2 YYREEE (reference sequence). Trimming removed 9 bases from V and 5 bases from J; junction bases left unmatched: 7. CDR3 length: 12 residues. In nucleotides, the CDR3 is TGTGCCATTAAACAGGGGCGCGAGACCCAGTACTTC. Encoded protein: CAIKQGRETQYF.